This T cell receptor (beta chain) was retrieved from a study of shared clonotypes between healthy human individuals. Study-level results: Naive subsets usually exceeded memory subsets in estimated richness.

Sequencing was performed with immunoSEQ multiplex PCR; in TCRdb, only in-frame clones are kept and a portion is missing. This table has about 580,000 clones, roughly 98% appearing once. The germline CDR1 and CDR2 sequences are MGHRA and YSYEKL. V shed 1 base and J shed 5 bases, with 8 bases lying between them. This CDR3 is 13 amino acids long. Naive CD8 isolation took CD45RO-negative cells positively selected for CCR7 and excluded terminally differentiated effector memory CD45RA+ cells. Of note for this clone: As yet, its antigen is unknown.

This chain connects TRBV4-1 to TRBJ1-2, with D possibly being TRBD1 (5 bases). The source material was naive CD8+ T cells sorted from blood. The TCR originated in a young man in good health. The chain's CDR3 is CASSQAPGYGYTF. In DNA, the CDR3 is TGCGCCAGCAGCCAAGCTCCAGGGTATGGCTACACCTTC.